This entry is about one T cell receptor (beta chain). The data are from a study of blood T cell repertoires in COVID-19. The ends lost 4 bases at V and 3 bases at J; junction bases unmatched: 5. The CDR3 consists of 16 residues. Per germline, CDR1 SGHDT and CDR2 YYEEEE. Original processing methods: Estimates of nucleated cell counts were drawn from the amplification of reference gene primers. Assay: immunoSEQ multiplex PCR; the TCRdb copy retains only in-frame clones and omits some. The V and J calls and clone size are taken from that table; D and trimming were inferred from the DNA. The table records about 70,000 clones, roughly 84% of them present only once.

The chain employs TRBV5-6 and TRBJ1-6, with 9 bases identical to TRBD1. Material: peripheral blood. This TCR came from a woman aged 18-29 years with acute or convalescent COVID-19. The CDR3 loop is CASSTEGQGYNSPLHF. CDR3 coding DNA: TGTGCCAGCAGCACTGAGGGACAGGGCTATAATTCACCCCTCCACTTT. Based on the CDR3 plus reference TRBV5-6 and TRBJ1-6, the full variable domain is DAGVTQSPTHLIKTRGQQVTLRCSPKSGHDTVSWYQQALGQGPQFIFQYYEEEERQRGNFPDRFSGHQFPNYSSELNVNALLLGDSALYLCASSTEGQGYNSPLHFGNGTRLTVT.